This T cell receptor beta chain came from a study of CD8+ T cells in alopecia areata. Study background: It was oral tofacitinib, at 5 to 10 mg twice daily, that treated patients received.

The sample holds one count of this clone. Sequencing relied on a cDNA template that was reverse transcribed from extracted RNA. Sequencing was performed with immunoSEQ multiplex PCR; in TCRdb, only in-frame clones are kept and a portion is missing. The profile shows roughly 250,000 clones, roughly two thirds of them singletons. The germline V gene encodes CDR1 SGHDT and CDR2 YYEEEE. The CDR3 consists of 13 residues. The V end lost 2 bases, the J end lost 8 bases, and 11 bases lay between the germline ends. Researchers picked out CD4+ and CD8+ T cells from PBMCs by sorting. This receptor was taken from a human donor with alopecia areata. Sequencing used CD4+ T cells sorted from blood, obtained at week 0. The chain has TRBV5-6 and TRBJ2-4; D gene ambiguous. CDR3 in DNA: TGTGCCAGCAGCTTAAAAGGTTGGGACATTCAGTACTTC. Translation: CASSLKGWDIQYF.